This T cell receptor (beta chain) came from a study of cytomegalovirus exposure and HLA in healthy donors. Study overall: Falling in the Caucasian-associated ancestry cluster were 80% to 90% of 398 genotyped donors. Study-level results: Later, an analysis showed that TCR beta chains associated with HLA were more clonally expanded than others that were equally common. Accurate predictions that matched the HLA-A and HLA-B alleles of most subjects were reportedly made from TCR beta sequences. Highest at DRB1 and lowest at HLA-C, TCR association rates differed among HLA loci in a later analysis.

This CDR3 region has 15 residues. J was trimmed by 3 bases and V by 7 bases; bases with no gene match: 9. CDR1 is MNHNS and CDR2 is SASEGT in the germline V gene. As concerns this clone: Its antigen is undetermined.

In the PCR, 60 Vbeta and 13 Jbeta primers were used. The table came from immunoSEQ multiplex PCR; TCRdb's copy has only in-frame clones and leaves some out. The sample records roughly 70,000 clones, around 91% being singletons. The J gene is TRBJ1-2, the V gene TRBV6-1, with 9 bases matching TRBD1. This receptor was identified in a woman aged 25 to 39 in good health and CMV-seropositive. Sequencing input: PBMCs. CDR3 sequence reads: CASKGPGQGDYGYTF. CDR3 nucleotide sequence: TGTGCCAGCAAAGGTCCGGGACAGGGAGACTATGGCTACACCTTC.